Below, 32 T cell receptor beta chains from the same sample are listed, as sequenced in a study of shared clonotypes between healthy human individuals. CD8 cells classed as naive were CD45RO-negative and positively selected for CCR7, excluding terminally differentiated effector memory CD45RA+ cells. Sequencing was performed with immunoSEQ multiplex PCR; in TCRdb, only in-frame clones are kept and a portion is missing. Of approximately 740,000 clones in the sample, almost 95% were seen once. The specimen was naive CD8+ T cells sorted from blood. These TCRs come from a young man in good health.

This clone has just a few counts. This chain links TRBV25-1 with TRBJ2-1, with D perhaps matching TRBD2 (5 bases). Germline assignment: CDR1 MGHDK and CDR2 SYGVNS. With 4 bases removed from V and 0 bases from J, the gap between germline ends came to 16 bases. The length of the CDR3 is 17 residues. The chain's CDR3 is CASSGEERAVSYNEQFF. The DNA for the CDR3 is TGTGCCAGCAGTGGGGAAGAGAGAGCGGTCTCCTACAATGAGCAGTTCTTC.

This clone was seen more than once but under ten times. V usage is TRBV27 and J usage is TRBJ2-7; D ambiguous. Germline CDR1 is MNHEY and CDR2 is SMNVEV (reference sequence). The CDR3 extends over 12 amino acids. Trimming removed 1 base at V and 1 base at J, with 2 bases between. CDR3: CASSLWSYEQYF. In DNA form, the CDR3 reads TGTGCCAGCAGTTTATGGTCCTACGAGCAGTACTTC.

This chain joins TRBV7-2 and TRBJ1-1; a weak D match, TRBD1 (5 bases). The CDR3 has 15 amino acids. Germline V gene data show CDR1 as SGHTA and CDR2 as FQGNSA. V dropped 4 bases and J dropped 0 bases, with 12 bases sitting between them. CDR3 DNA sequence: TGTGCCAGCAGCTCTGAGACAGTCATGAACACTGAAGCTTTCTTT. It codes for CASSSETVMNTEAFF.

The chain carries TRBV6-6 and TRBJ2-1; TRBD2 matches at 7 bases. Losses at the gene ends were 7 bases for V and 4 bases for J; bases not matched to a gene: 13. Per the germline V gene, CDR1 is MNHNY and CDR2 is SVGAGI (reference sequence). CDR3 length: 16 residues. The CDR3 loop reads CASNNPSSGLYNEQFF. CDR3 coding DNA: TGTGCCAGCAATAATCCTTCTAGCGGATTATACAATGAGCAGTTCTTC.

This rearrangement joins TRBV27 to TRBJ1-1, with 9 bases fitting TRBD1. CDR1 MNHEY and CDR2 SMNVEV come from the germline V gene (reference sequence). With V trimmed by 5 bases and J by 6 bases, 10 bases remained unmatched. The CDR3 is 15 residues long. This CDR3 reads CASSAGTGLGSEAFF. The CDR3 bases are TGTGCCAGCAGTGCCGGGACAGGGCTAGGATCTGAAGCTTTCTTT.

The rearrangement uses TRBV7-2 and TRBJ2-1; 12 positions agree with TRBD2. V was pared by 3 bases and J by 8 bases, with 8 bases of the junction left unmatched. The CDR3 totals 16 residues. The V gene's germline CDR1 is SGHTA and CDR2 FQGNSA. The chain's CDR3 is CASSFGRLAGVHEQFF. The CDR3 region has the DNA TGTGCCAGCAGCTTCGGGCGACTAGCGGGAGTACATGAGCAGTTCTTC.

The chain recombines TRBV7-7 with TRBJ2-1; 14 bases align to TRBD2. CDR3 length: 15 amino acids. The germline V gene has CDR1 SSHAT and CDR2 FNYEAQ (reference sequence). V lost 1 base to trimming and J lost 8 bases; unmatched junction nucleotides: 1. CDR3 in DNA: TGTGCCAGCAGCTTAGGGACTAGCGGGAGGTATGAGCAGTTCTTC. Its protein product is CASSLGTSGRYEQFF.

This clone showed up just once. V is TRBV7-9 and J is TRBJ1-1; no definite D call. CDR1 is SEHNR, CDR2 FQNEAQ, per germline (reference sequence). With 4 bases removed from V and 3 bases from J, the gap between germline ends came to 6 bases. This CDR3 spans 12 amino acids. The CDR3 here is CASSSAYTEAFF. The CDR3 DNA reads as TGTGCCAGCAGCTCCGCCTACACTGAAGCTTTCTTT.

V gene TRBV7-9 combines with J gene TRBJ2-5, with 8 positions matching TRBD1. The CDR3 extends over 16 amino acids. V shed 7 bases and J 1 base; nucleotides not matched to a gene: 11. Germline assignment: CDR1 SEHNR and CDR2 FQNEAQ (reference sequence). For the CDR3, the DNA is TGTGCCAGCATCAAGACAGGGGTTCCCCCCCAAGAGACCCAGTACTTC. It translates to CASIKTGVPPQETQYF. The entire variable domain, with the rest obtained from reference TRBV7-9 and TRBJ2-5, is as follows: DTGVSQNPRHKITKRGQNVTFRCDPISEHNRLYWYRQTLGQGPEFLTYFQNEAQLEKSRLLSDRFSAERPKGSFSTLEIQRTEQGDSAMYLCASIKTGVPPQETQYFGPGTRLLVL.

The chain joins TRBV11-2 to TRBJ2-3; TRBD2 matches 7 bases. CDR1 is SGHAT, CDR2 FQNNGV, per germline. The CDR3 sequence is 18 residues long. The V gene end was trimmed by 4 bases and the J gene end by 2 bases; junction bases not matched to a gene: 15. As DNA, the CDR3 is TGTGCCAGCAGCTACCCATCAGCGGGAACCCTTGACACAGATACGCAGTATTTT. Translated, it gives CASSYPSAGTLDTDTQYF.

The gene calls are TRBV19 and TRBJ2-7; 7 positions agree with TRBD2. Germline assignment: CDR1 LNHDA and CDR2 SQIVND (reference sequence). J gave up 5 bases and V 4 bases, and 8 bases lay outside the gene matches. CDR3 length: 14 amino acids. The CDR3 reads CASSRGLTPNEQYF. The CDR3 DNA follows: TGTGCCAGTAGTAGGGGACTAACACCCAACGAGCAGTACTTC.

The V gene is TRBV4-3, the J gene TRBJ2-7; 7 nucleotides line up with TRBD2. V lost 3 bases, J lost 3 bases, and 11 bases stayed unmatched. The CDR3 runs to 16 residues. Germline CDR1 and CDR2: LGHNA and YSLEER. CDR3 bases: TGCGCCAGCAGCCATAAGTATCCTAGCGGTTTCTACGAGCAGTACTTC. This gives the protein CASSHKYPSGFYEQYF.

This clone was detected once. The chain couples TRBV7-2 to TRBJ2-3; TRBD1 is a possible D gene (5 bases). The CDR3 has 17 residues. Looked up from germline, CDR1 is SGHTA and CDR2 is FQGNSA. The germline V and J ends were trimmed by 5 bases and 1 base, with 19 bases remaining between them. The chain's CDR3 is CASSPPPVGHGTDTQYF. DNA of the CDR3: TGTGCCAGCAGCCCACCTCCCGTGGGGCATGGCACAGATACGCAGTATTTT.

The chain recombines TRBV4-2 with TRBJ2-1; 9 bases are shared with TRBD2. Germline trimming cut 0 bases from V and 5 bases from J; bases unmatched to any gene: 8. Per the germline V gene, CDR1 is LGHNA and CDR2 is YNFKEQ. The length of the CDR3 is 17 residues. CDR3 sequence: CASSQDFAGGLNNEQFF. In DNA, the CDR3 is TGTGCCAGCAGCCAAGATTTTGCGGGAGGGCTTAACAATGAGCAGTTCTTC.

CDR3 sequence (DNA): TGTGCCAGCAGTGAATATCGGACAGATACGCAGTATTTT. It is translated as CASSEYRTDTQYF. The J gene is TRBJ2-3, the V gene TRBV25-1; D is undetermined. Trimming removed 0 bases from V and 3 bases from J, with 4 bases in between. Germline lookup yields CDR1 MGHDK and CDR2 SYGVNS. The CDR3 spans 13 residues.

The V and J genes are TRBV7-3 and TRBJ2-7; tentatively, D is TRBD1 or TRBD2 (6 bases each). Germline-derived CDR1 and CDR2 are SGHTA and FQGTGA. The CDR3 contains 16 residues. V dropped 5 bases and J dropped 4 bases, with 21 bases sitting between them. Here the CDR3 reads CASSIGGTTEKYEQYF. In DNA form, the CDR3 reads TGTGCCAGCAGCATAGGAGGGACAACTGAAAAGTACGAGCAGTACTTC.

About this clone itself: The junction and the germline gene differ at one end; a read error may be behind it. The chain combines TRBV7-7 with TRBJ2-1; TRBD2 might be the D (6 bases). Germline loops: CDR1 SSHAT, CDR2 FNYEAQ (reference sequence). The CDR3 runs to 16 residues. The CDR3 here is CASSLGVRENWDEQFF. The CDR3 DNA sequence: TGTGCTAGCAGCTTAGGGGTTCGGGAGAATTGGGATGAGCAGTTCTTC.

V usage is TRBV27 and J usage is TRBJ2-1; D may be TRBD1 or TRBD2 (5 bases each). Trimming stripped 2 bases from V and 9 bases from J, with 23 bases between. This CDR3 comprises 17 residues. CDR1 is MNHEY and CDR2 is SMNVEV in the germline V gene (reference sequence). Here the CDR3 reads CASSLPPPGPDNCEQFF. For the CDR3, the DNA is TGTGCCAGCAGTTTACCCCCTCCGGGACCGGATAACTGTGAGCAGTTCTTC.

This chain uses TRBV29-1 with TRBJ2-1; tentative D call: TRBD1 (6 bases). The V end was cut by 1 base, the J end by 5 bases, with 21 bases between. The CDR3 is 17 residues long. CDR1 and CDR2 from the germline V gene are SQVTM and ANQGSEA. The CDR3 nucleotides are TGCAGCGTTGAAGGCGCGCGGAAGGTAAGGGACAACAATGAGCAGTTCTTC. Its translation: CSVEGARKVRDNNEQFF.

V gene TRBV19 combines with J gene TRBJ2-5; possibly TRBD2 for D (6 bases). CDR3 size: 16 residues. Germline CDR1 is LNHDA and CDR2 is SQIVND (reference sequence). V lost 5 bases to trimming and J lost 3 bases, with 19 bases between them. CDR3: CASSSPAQGGEETQYF. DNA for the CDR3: TGTGCCAGTAGTTCCCCAGCGCAGGGAGGTGAAGAGACCCAGTACTTC.

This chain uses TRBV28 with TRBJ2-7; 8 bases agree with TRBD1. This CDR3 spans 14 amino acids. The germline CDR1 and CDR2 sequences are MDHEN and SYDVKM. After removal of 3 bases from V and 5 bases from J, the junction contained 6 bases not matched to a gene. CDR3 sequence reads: CASSLGTGLNEQYF. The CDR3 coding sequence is TGTGCCAGCAGTTTGGGGACAGGATTGAACGAGCAGTACTTC.

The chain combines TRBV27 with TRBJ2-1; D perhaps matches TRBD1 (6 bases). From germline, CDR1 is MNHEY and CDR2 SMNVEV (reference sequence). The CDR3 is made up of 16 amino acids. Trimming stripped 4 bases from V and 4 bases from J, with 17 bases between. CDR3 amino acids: CASSSMNRELYNEQFF. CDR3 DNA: TGTGCCAGCAGTTCTATGAACAGGGAGCTATACAATGAGCAGTTCTTC.

CDR3 amino acids: CASSVEGDPSSYEQYF. The CDR3 region has the DNA TGTGCCAGCAGCGTAGAAGGGGACCCTAGCTCCTACGAGCAGTACTTC. The chain combines TRBV9 with TRBJ2-7; the D gene could be TRBD1 or TRBD2 (5 bases each). With 0 bases removed from V and 0 bases from J, the gap between germline ends came to 13 bases. Germline-derived CDR1 and CDR2 are SGDLS and YYNGEE. The CDR3 extends over 16 amino acids.

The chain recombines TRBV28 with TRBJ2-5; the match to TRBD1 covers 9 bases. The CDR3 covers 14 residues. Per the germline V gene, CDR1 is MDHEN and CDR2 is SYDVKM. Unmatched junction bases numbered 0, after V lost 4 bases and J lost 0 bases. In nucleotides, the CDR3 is TGTGCCAGCAGTTGGGACAGGGACCAAGAGACCCAGTACTTC. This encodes CASSWDRDQETQYF.

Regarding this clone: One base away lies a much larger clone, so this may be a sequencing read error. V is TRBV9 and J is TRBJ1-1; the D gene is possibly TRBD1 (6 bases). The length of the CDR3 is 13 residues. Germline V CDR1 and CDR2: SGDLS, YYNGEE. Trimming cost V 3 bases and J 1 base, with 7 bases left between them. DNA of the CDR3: TGTGCCAGCAGCGGAGGGGGGAACACTGAAGCTTTCTTT. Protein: CASSGGGNTEAFF. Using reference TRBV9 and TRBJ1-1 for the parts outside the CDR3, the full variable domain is DSGVTQTPKHLITATGQRVTLRCSPRSGDLSVYWYQQSLDQGLQFLIQYYNGEERAKGNILERFSAQQFPDLHSELNLSSLELGDSALYFCASSGGGNTEAFFGQGTRLTVV.

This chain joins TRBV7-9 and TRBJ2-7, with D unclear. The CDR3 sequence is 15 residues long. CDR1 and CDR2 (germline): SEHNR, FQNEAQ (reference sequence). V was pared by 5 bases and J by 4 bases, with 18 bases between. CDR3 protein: CASSPLLGFSYEQYF. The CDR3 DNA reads TGTGCCAGCAGCCCCCTCCTCGGGTTTAGTTACGAGCAGTACTTC.

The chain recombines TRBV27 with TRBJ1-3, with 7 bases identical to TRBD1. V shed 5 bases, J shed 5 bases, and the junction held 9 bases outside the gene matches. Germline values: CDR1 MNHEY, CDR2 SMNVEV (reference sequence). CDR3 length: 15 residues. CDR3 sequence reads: CASSPRQGLRNTIYF. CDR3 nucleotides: TGTGCCAGCAGTCCCCGACAGGGTCTGAGAAACACCATATATTTT.

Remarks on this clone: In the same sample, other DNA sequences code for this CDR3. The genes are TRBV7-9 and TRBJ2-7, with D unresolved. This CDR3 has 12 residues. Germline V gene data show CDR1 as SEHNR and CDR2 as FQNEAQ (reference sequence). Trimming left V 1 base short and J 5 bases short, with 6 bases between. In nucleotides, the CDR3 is TGTGCCAGCAGCTTAGAAAGGCACGAGCAGTACTTC. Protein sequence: CASSLERHEQYF. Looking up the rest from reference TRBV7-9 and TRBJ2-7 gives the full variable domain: DTGVSQNPRHKITKRGQNVTFRCDPISEHNRLYWYRQTLGQGPEFLTYFQNEAQLEKSRLLSDRFSAERPKGSFSTLEIQRTEQGDSAMYLCASSLERHEQYFGPGTRLTVT.

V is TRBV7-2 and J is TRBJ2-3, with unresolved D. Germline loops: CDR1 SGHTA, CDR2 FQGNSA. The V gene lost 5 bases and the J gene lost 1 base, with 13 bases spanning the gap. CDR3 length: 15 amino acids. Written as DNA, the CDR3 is TGTGCCAGCAGCCGGACCTCGACTGGCACAGATACGCAGTATTTT. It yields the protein CASSRTSTGTDTQYF. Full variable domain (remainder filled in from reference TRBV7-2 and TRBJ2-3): GAGVSQSPSNKVTEKGKDVELRCDPISGHTALYWYRQSLGQGLEFLIYFQGNSAPDKSGLPSDRFSAERTGGSVSTLTIQRTQQEDSAVYLCASSRTSTGTDTQYFGPGTRLTVL.

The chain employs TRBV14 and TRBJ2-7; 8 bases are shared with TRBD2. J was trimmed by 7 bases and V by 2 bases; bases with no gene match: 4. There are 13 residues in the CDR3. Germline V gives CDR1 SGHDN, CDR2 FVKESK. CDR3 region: CASSQLAGREQYF. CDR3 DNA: TGTGCCAGCAGCCAATTAGCGGGGCGGGAGCAGTACTTC.

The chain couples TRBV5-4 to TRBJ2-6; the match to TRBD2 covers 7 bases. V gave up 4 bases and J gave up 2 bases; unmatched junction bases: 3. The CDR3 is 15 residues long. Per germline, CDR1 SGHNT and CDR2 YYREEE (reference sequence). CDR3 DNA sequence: TGTGCCAGCAGCCCTCGGGGGGCTGGGGCCAACGTCCTGACTTTC. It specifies CASSPRGAGANVLTF.

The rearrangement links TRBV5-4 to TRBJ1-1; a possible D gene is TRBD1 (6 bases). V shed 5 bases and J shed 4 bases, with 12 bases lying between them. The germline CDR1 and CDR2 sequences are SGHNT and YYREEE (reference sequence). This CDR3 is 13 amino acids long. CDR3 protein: CASSAGQSTEAFF. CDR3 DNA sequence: TGTGCCAGCAGTGCCGGACAGTCCACTGAAGCTTTCTTT.